Below are 4 T cell receptor beta chains sequenced from a single sample in a study of blood T cells in healthy people across ages. PCR was performed a second time for about 7 to 11 cycles using a sample-barcoded 5' primer and a J-beta primer mix. TCRdb independently ran MiXCR on the 5' RACE reads; one entry per CDR3 protein. Counted here are about 1,500,000 distinct CDR3 sequences, around two fifths occurring once; the ten biggest clones make up roughly 7.7%. What was sequenced was blood. The receptors derive from a young woman in good health.

Concerning this clonotype: One end of the junction varies from germline; a read error may be responsible. The chain has TRBV28 and TRBJ2-7; D is uncertain. Germline values: CDR1 MDHEN, CDR2 SYDVKM. The CDR3 is made up of 13 amino acids. CDR3 loop: CASGLEVPYEQYF. The CDR3 DNA follows: TGTGCCAGCGGTTTAGAGGTACCCTACGAGCAGTACTTC.

This clonotype has more than one count but fewer than ten. The V call is TRBV14, the J call TRBJ2-1, with TRBD2 matching over 15 bases. The CDR3 is made up of 17 amino acids. The V gene's germline CDR1 is SGHDN and CDR2 FVKESK. V gave up 1 base and J gave up 8 bases; unmatched junction bases: 6. DNA of the CDR3: TGTGCCAGCAGCCAAGTCCGGACTAGCGGGAGGGAGTATGAGCAGTTCTTC. Amino acids: CASSQVRTSGREYEQFF.

This rearrangement joins TRBV6-5 to TRBJ1-2; 7 bases agree with TRBD1. The V gene end was trimmed by 10 bases and the J gene end by 0 bases; junction bases not matched to a gene: 8. The germline V gene has CDR1 MNHEY and CDR2 SVGAGI. This CDR3 has 14 residues. DNA of the CDR3: TGTGCCAACAGAGGGACAGTCCCTAACTATGGCTACACCTTC. Its translation is CANRGTVPNYGYTF.

The V and J genes are TRBV7-9 and TRBJ1-2, with D possibly being TRBD1 (6 bases). The V gene lost 5 bases and the J gene lost 6 bases, with 19 bases spanning the gap. Germline V gene sequence: CDR1 SEHNR, CDR2 FQNEAQ (reference sequence). The CDR3 contains 15 residues. The CDR3 DNA is TGTGCCAGCAGCCTCGAGGGGGGTTTATTAGATGGCTACACCTTC. Amino acid sequence: CASSLEGGLLDGYTF.